Listed below are T cell receptor beta chains from one sample, sequenced in a study of identical twins. TCRdb ran MiXCR on the 5' RACE reads and lists one entry per CDR3 protein. In the table there are 600,000 to 850,000 distinct CDR3 sequences, 18% of which are singletons. These same data were also listed under a study on T cells expressing NK-cell markers.

Sequencing was carried out using PBMCs. The origin of the receptors is a woman aged 18-29 years in good health. The CDR3 runs from the conserved cysteine through the conserved F or W. The order of the fields is J gene, clone size, D gene, V gene, CDR3 protein, CDR3 DNA. A D gene is named only where the DNA matches it firmly. Clone size is stated in some rows and not others, as once, few, many or a class when expanded.

TRBJ2-1,NA,TRBD2,TRBV13,CASSTPPQAGDHSYNEQFF,TGTGCCAGCAGCACCCCCCCCCAAGCGGGGGACCATTCCTACAATGAGCAGTTCTTC
TRBJ2-1,few,TRBD2,TRBV20-1,CSARSAGGGHEQFF,TGCAGTGCTAGGTCAGCGGGGGGCGGGCATGAGCAGTTCTTC
TRBJ2-7,NA,TRBD2,TRBV6-5,CASSYFALSGRYVDEQYF,TGTGCCAGCAGTTACTTTGCACTTAGCGGGAGATACGTCGACGAGCAGTACTTC
TRBJ2-1,NA,TRBD2,TRBV11-2,CASSLPSSGGALSYNEQFF,TGTGCCAGCAGCTTACCATCTAGCGGGGGGGCCCTATCCTACAATGAGCAGTTCTTC
TRBJ2-6,few,TRBD1,TRBV20-1,CSATGQGEPGANVLTF,TGCAGTGCCACGGGACAGGGGGAACCTGGGGCCAACGTCCTGACTTTC
TRBJ2-1,few,NA,TRBV7-2,CASSPRRSSYNEQFF,TGTGCCAGCAGCCCTAGGAGGAGCTCCTACAATGAGCAGTTCTTC
TRBJ1-4,NA,TRBD1,TRBV20-1,CSASRGQGSEKLFF,TGCAGTGCTAGCCGTGGACAGGGCAGTGAAAAACTGTTTTTT
TRBJ2-7,few,TRBD2,TRBV9,CASSKLWGGRYEQYF,TGTGCCAGCAGCAAATTGTGGGGGGGACGCTACGAGCAGTACTTC
TRBJ1-3,few,NA,TRBV7-9,CASSRFITGNTIYF,TGTGCCAGCAGCCGGTTTATCACTGGAAACACCATATATTTT
TRBJ2-1,many,NA,TRBV5-1,CASSSGRYNEQFF,TGCGCCAGCAGCTCAGGCCGCTACAATGAGCAGTTCTTC
TRBJ2-7,NA,NA,TRBV20-1,CSAESGHEQYF,TGCAGTGCGGAGTCCGGCCACGAGCAGTACTTC
TRBJ2-3,NA,TRBD1,TRBV5-5,CASSPGTDITDTQYF,TGTGCCAGCAGCCCCGGGACAGATATCACAGATACGCAGTATTTT
TRBJ1-2,NA,TRBD1,TRBV5-6,CASLWGRVWDSVYGYTF,TGTGCCAGCCTCTGGGGGAGGGTCTGGGACAGCGTCTATGGCTACACCTTC
TRBJ2-3,few,TRBD1,TRBV7-9,CASSLARGLSDTQYF,TGTGCCAGCAGCTTAGCTAGGGGGCTGAGTGATACGCAGTATTTT
TRBJ2-7,few,NA,TRBV20-1,CSAPAAVSSYEQYF,TGCAGTGCTCCAGCGGCGGTTAGCTCCTACGAGCAGTACTTC
TRBJ2-1,NA,NA,TRBV5-1,CASSFGREEGQFF,TGCGCCAGCAGCTTTGGGCGGGAAGAGGGGCAGTTCTTC
TRBJ1-5,NA,NA,TRBV2,CASDDRGNQPQHF,TGTGCCAGCGATGACCGGGGCAATCAGCCCCAGCATTTT
TRBJ2-5,few,NA,TRBV12-3/TRBV12-4,CASSLGLGFRPGKETQYF,TGTGCCAGCAGTTTAGGACTGGGATTTAGGCCGGGGAAGGAGACCCAGTACTTC
TRBJ1-2,once,NA,TRBV5-1,CASSLGLTNYGFTF,TGCGCCAGCAGCTTGGGGCTGACTAACTATGGCTTCACCTTC
TRBJ2-7,NA,NA,TRBV12-3/TRBV12-4,CASSLRHTLNEQYF,TGTGCCAGCAGTTTAAGACACACCCTCAACGAGCAGTACTTC
TRBJ2-5,few,NA,TRBV20-1,CSARLRETQYF,TGCAGTGCTAGATTACGAGAGACCCAGTACTTC
TRBJ2-5,NA,NA,TRBV7-9,CATGASLETQYF,TGTGCCACTGGGGCTAGCCTAGAGACCCAGTACTTC